The present entry profiles one TCR beta chain with its context. Its antigen is currently not known. Nothing much larger sits one base from this clone, and base qualities are not available. At the junction V is shortened by 1 base and J by 4 bases, with 12 bases in between. The germline V gene provides CDR1 KGHDR and CDR2 SFDVKD. The CDR3 covers 15 residues, taking in both the cysteine and the phenylalanine. Only the CDR3 DNA is retained, 45 bases long and in frame from the first base. TCRbeta CDR3 regions were amplified from genomic DNA using the immunoSEQ Assay, a bias-controlled multiplex PCR. The source study handled its data this way. Within the assay, amplification of reference gene primers was used to estimate how many nucleated cells each sample contained. To quantify the absolute abundance of each unique TCRbeta CDR3 rearrangement, sequence reads were collapsed and filtered. For each sample, productive Simpson clonality was calculated by taking the square root of Simpson's diversity index across productive rearrangements. The table was pulled from immuneACCESS by TCRdb, which kept in-frame rearrangements only. Such tables lose some clones; where checked, under half of the loss comes from unresolved V genes, and the rest has no known cause. The V and J calls and clone size come from that table; D and trimming were worked out from the DNA. For this sample there are roughly 60,000 clones; 80% to 85% appear just once. Clones ranked in the top ten supply about 9.1% of the sample.

The data were taken from a study of blood T cell repertoires in COVID-19 (dated by TCRdb to 2020 to 2021). Regarding the complete study: The collaborator samples originated in the United States, Italy and Spain and spanned the acute and convalescent phases of COVID-19. Where available, HLA class I and class II types were taken from metadata supplied by the sample provider and were not determined by assay-based typing. The prospective study material was composed of cDNA or gDNA derived from T cells, B-cell-depleted T cells, or PBMCs. The repertoires were released in a freely available public database meant as a resource for research on the immune response to SARS-CoV-2. Sample metadata almost always included a de-identified subject ID, COVID-19 status, age in years and sex. The samples were drawn from two sources: the first 160 participants of the ongoing ImmuneRACE study, and 1,000 to 1,500 subjects contributed by 6 global collaborators. The dataset comprised deeply sampled blood TCRbeta repertoires from subjects exposed to, actively infected with, or recovered from COVID-19. The study at large found these results: How much clinical and demographic metadata was included differed by source and by participant, and the metadata was provided uncurated.

At one collaborating source in Seattle, patients were enrolled during active infection and were followed longitudinally through the course of disease. Whole blood was collected in K2EDTA tubes by collaborating institutions according to the institutions' own protocols. For TCRbeta analysis, collaborators shipped samples in one of three forms: frozen whole blood, isolated PBMCs, or DNA extracted from either of those sample types. Sequenced: peripheral blood. Here the chain combines TRBV24-1 and TRBJ2-5; matching of 6 bases hints at TRBD1 as the D gene. This receptor was identified in a man at least 80 years old with COVID-19, enrolled during active disease. The sequenced DNA is TGTGCCACCAGTGATTTAGGGGGAAAGGGAGAGACCCAGTACTTC. It translates to CATSDLGGKGETQYF.